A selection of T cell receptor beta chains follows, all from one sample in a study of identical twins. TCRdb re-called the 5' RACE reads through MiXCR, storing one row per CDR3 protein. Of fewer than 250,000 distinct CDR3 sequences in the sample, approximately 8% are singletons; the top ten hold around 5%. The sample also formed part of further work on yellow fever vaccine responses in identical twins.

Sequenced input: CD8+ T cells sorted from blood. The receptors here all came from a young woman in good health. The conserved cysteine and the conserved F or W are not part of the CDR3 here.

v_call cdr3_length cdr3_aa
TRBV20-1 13 SASSYGQGAWEQY
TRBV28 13 ASSFRQSRTDTQY
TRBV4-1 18 ASSQVVSGLAGAGTGELF
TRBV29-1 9 SVTIAGELF
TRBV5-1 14 ASSLSSGNSYNEQF
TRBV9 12 ASSDGQSNQPQH
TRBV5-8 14 ASSPVTSGGEETQY
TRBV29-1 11 SVGGGAKDTQY
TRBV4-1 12 ASSGGTGFTEAF
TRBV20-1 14 SARGLGQGDTDTQY
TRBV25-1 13 ASSEYAGGTDTQY
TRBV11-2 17 ASSPEAGLAGAPRETQY
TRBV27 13 ASSRGQKFNTEAF
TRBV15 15 ATSRDRGGESGNTIY
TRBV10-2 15 ASSDAQGWSSYNEQF
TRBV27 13 ASSLSGAGGNTIY
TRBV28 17 ASSSTKTGDLPRNNEQF
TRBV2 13 ASSHGQGTTDTQY
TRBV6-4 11 ASSDSTSGEQF
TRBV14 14 ASSQGFQGAGGELF
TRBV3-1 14 ASSQEGAVAGVEQY
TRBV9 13 ASSVAGGMNTEAF
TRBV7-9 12 ASSHPTSGVKQF
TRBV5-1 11 ASSLASYNEQF
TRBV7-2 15 ASSLAGQGAFYNEQF
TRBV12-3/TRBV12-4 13 ASMTYNGPTDTQY
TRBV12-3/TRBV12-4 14 ASSATGTGGGETQY
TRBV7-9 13 ASSFGLPDNNEQF
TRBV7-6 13 ASSGSGGRNTEAF